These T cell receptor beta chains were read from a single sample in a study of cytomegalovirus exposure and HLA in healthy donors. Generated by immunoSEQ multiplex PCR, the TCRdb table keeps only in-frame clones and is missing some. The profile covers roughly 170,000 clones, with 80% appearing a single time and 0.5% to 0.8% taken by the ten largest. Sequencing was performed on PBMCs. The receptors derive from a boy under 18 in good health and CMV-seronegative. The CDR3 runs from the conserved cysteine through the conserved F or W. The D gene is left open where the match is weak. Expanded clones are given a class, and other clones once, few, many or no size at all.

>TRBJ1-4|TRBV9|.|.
CASSRTQGRLEKLFF
TGTGCCAGCTCCCGTACCCAGGGGCGCTTAGAAAAACTGTTTTTT
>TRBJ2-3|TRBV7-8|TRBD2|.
CASSLGLAGTTDTQYF
TGTGCCAGCAGCTTAGGGCTAGCGGGGACAACAGATACGCAGTATTTT
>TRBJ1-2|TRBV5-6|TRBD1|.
CASSSTGVGNYGYTF
TGTGCCAGCAGCTCCACAGGGGTTGGGAACTATGGCTACACCTTC
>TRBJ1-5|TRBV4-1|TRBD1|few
CASSQEKMMGQGATSNQPQHF
TGCGCCAGCAGCCAAGAGAAAATGATGGGACAGGGGGCAACGAGCAATCAGCCCCAGCATTTT
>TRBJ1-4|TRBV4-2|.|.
CASSQGFEGEKLFF
TGTGCCAGCAGCCAAGGGTTCGAGGGTGAAAAACTGTTTTTT
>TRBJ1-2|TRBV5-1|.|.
CASTSLVGRGLGGYTF
TGCGCCAGCACCTCCCTAGTCGGACGGGGATTAGGGGGCTACACCTTC
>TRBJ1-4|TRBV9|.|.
CASSPGGSRAEKLFF
TGTGCCAGCAGCCCTGGTGGGAGTCGGGCTGAAAAACTGTTTTTT
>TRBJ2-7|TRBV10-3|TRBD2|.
CAISGSTSGSRNEQYF
TGTGCCATCAGTGGCTCGACTAGCGGGAGTCGGAACGAGCAGTACTTC
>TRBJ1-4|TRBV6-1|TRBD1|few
CASSARQGANEKLFF
TGTGCCAGCAGTGCTCGACAGGGGGCGAATGAAAAACTGTTTTTT
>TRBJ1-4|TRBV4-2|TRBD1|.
CASNLDRDEKLFF
TGTGCCAGCAACCTCGACAGGGATGAAAAACTGTTTTTT
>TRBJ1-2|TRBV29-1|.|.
CSFRQETKFNYGYTF
TGCAGCTTTAGACAGGAAACGAAATTTAACTATGGCTACACCTTC
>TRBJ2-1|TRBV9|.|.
CASSVVGGLAVSYNEQFF
TGTGCCAGCAGCGTAGTGGGGGGGCTAGCGGTGTCCTACAATGAGCAGTTCTTC
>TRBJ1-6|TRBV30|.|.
CAWSTKPDRAYNSPLHF
TGTGCCTGGAGTACCAAGCCTGATCGCGCCTATAATTCACCCCTCCACTTT
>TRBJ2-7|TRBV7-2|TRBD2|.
CASSFQRESYEQYF
TGTGCCAGCAGCTTTCAGCGGGAGTCCTACGAGCAGTACTTC
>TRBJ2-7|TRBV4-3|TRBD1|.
CASSQGVFVGQGAHEQYF
TGCGCCAGCAGCCAAGGGGTCTTCGTAGGACAGGGGGCCCACGAGCAGTACTTC
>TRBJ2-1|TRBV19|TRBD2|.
CASSITGGAESEQFF
TGTGCCAGTAGTATAACGGGGGGGGCCGAAAGTGAGCAGTTCTTC
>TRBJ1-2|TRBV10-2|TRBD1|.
CASSESIGGCGYTF
TGCGCCAGCAGTGAGTCGATAGGGGGCTGTGGCTACACCTTC
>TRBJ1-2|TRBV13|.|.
CASTTDRANYGYTF
TGTGCCAGCACCACGGACAGAGCTAACTATGGCTACACTTTC
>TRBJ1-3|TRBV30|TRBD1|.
CAWGPDRGIGNTIYF
TGTGCCTGGGGCCCTGACAGGGGAATTGGAAACACCATATATTTT
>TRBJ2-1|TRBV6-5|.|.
CASSSAGPYNEQFF
TGTGCCAGCAGTTCAGCGGGCCCCTACAATGAGCAGTTCTTC
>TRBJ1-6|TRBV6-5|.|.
CASSYGGSSYNSPLHF
TGTGCCAGCAGTTACGGCGGGAGCTCCTATAATTCACCCCTCCACTTT
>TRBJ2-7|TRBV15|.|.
CATSRDRRGGTYEQYF
TGTGCCACCAGCAGAGATCGAAGGGGGGGTACCTACGAGCAGTACTTC
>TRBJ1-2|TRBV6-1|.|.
CASSEFLLRISSTLYGYTF
TGTGCCAGCAGTGAGTTTCTACTCAGGATCTCATCAACACTCTATGGCTACACCTTC
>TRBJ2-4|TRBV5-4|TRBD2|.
CASSSRGLAGLEYF
TGTGCCAGCAGCTCACGGGGACTAGCGGGACTTGAGTACTTC
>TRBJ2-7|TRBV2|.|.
CASSLGHEQYF
TGTGCCAGCAGCCTGGGCCACGAGCAGTACTTC
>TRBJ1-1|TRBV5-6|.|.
CASSLAPGWRGTEAFF
TGTGCCAGCAGCTTGGCACCGGGTTGGCGGGGCACTGAAGCTTTCTTT
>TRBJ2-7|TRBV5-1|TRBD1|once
CASSLDRGAYEQYF
TGCGCCAGCAGCTTGGACAGGGGGGCCTACGAGCAGTACTTC
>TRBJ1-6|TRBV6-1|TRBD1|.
CASSEGQGGSPLHF
TGTGCCAGCAGTGAAGGTCAGGGGGGTTCACCCCTCCACTTT
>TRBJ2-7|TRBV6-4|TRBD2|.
CASSDGTSGSEQYF
TGTGCCAGCAGTGACGGGACTAGCGGGAGCGAGCAGTACTTC
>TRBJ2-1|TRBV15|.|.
CATSRDLDYNEQFF
TGTGCCACCAGCAGAGACCTAGACTACAATGAGCAGTTCTTC
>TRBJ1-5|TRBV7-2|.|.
CASSVSANQPQHF
TGTGCCAGCAGCGTCAGCGCCAATCAGCCCCAGCATTTT